The 23 T cell receptor beta chains below were found in one sample sequenced in a study of CD8 T cells in ankylosing spondylitis (dated by TCRdb to 2017 to 2019). For these TCRs, the target antigens are not known. The research as a whole found: A TCR beta motif made up of several highly homologous amino acid variants appeared to be characteristic of blood from ankylosing spondylitis patients.

Libraries were built with 5' RACE. The listed sequencing device is Illumina HiSeq 2500. TCRdb reprocessing: public reads trimmed at Q25 with fastp, clones called with MiXCR, in-frame beta chains kept. Here each entry gathers all rows of one CDR3 protein and keeps the most common genes and DNA. This sample has some 700,000 distinct CDR3 sequences in its table, and about 20% of those were observed once. Under 20% of the sample lies in the top ten. The source material was blood, either unsorted or a sorted T cell fraction (not recorded which). The source of these receptors is a male donor with ankylosing spondylitis.

The chain has TRBV29-1 and TRBJ2-5, with D perhaps matching TRBD1 (5 bases). The CDR3 has 11 amino acids. V lost 6 bases and J lost 2, with 7 bases in between. The germline CDR1 and CDR2 sequences are SQVTM and ANQGSEA. CDR3 amino acids: CSVRQQETQYF. Written as DNA, the CDR3 is TGCAGCGTCCGACAGCAAGAGACCCAGTACTTC.

V and J are TRBV7-3 and TRBJ2-2, with a possible D match to TRBD1 (5 bases). V lost 5 bases to trimming and J lost 2 bases, with 12 bases between them. The CDR3 extends over 15 amino acids. CDR1 SGHTA and CDR2 FQGTGA come from the germline V gene. CDR3 in amino acids: CASSPYQGNTGELFF. CDR3 sequence (DNA): TGTGCCAGCAGCCCATACCAGGGCAACACCGGGGAGCTGTTTTTT.

This clonotype was seen only a few times. The DNA for the CDR3 is TGCAGTGCTAGCCCGGGCGGGTTGGGCGGAAACACCATATATTTT. Translated, it gives CSASPGGLGGNTIYF. The chain recombines TRBV20-1 with TRBJ1-3, with D unclear. CDR3 size: 15 residues. V was clipped by 3 bases and J by 4 bases, with 16 bases between them. Germline V gene sequence: CDR1 DFQATT, CDR2 SNEGSKA (reference sequence).

The rearrangement uses TRBV20-1 and TRBJ2-2, with 9 bases matching TRBD2. V shed 2 bases and J 7 bases; nucleotides not matched to a gene: 11. CDR1 and CDR2 from the germline V gene are DFQATT and SNEGSKA (reference sequence). This CDR3 region has 16 residues. CDR3 coding DNA: TGCAGTGCTAGATCGCGGGAGGGCAATTTCGGCGGGGAGCTGTTTTTT. Translated, it gives CSARSREGNFGGELFF.

This clonotype has a count of ten or more. The gene calls are TRBV12-3 or TRBV12-4 and TRBJ1-1, with D perhaps matching TRBD1 (5 bases). This CDR3 comprises 14 residues. Trimming removed 8 bases at V and 1 base at J, with 14 bases between. CDR3 DNA: TGTGCCAGCGGCCGGGGCATTTCGAACACTGAAGCTTTCTTT. This codes for CASGRGISNTEAFF.

This chain joins TRBV4-3 and TRBJ2-7, with 7 positions matching TRBD2. The germline gives CDR1 LGHNA, CDR2 YSLEER. V trimming: 2 bases; J trimming: 3 bases; junction bases outside the gene matches: 7. The CDR3 contains 15 residues. This CDR3 reads CASSQSRSGNYEQYF. The CDR3 DNA sequence: TGCGCCAGCAGCCAAAGCAGAAGCGGGAACTACGAGCAGTACTTC.

This clonotype has only a few counts. This chain uses TRBV5-6 with TRBJ1-2, with 10 bases aligning to TRBD1. Germline CDR1 is SGHDT and CDR2 is YYEEEE. V shed 4 bases, J shed 0 bases, and the junction held 6 bases outside the gene matches. This CDR3 has 16 residues. The CDR3 protein is CASSPGTGEANYGYTF. The DNA for the CDR3 is TGTGCCAGCAGCCCGGGGACAGGGGAGGCTAACTATGGCTACACCTTC.

This clonotype came up many times. The rearrangement links TRBV7-2 to TRBJ1-1; the D is unclear. Per the germline V gene, CDR1 is SGHTA and CDR2 is FQGNSA. V shed 3 bases and J shed 11 bases, with 10 bases lying between them. The CDR3 runs to 11 residues. In DNA, the CDR3 is TGTGCCAGCAGCTTGAACCTGGGGGCTTTCTTT. It translates to CASSLNLGAFF.

V is TRBV4-2 and J is TRBJ2-4, with D possibly TRBD2 on 5 matching bases. The CDR3 is made up of 13 amino acids. CDR1 is LGHNA and CDR2 is YNFKEQ in the germline V gene. V lost 3 bases and J lost 14, with 17 bases in between. In nucleotides, the CDR3 is TGTGCCAGCAGCCACGAGGCCTCGGGGTTTGAGTACTTC. Amino acid sequence: CASSHEASGFEYF.

The genes are TRBV20-1 and TRBJ2-7; D remains ambiguous. Germline lookup yields CDR1 DFQATT and CDR2 SNEGSKA (reference sequence). Deletions cut 7 bases from V and 2 bases from J, with 18 bases between. This CDR3 contains 14 residues. The CDR3 is CSVAFDLAPYEQYF. In DNA, the CDR3 is TGCAGTGTCGCGTTTGACTTAGCACCCTACGAGCAGTACTTC.

In its sample, this clonotype was seen a few times. The chain carries TRBV6-2 or TRBV6-3 and TRBJ2-2; D unresolved. Germline V gene data show CDR1 as MNHEY and CDR2 as SVGEGT. The CDR3 is 15 residues long. Trimming left V 4 bases short and J 4 bases short, with 13 bases between. The DNA of the CDR3 is TGTGCCAGCAGTTCCCATTTGCGCAGCACCGGGGAGCTGTTTTTT. It is translated as CASSSHLRSTGELFF.

This clonotype was counted between two and nine times. This chain links TRBV5-1 with TRBJ2-2; tentatively, D is TRBD2 (5 bases). V was pared by 4 bases and J by 0 bases, with 10 bases between. Germline V CDR1 and CDR2: SGHRS, YFSETQ. The CDR3 runs to 15 residues. CDR3 DNA: TGCGCCAGCAGCCCCCGGGATGCGAACACCGGGGAGCTGTTTTTT. This sequence encodes CASSPRDANTGELFF.

This clonotype was detected a few times. In DNA form, the CDR3 reads TGTGCCAGCAGCCAAGATGTTATCTCCACGCAGTATTTT. Translation gives CASSQDVISTQYF. The V gene is TRBV3-1, the J gene TRBJ2-3; D uncertain. The CDR3 covers 13 residues. The germline gives CDR1 LGHDT, CDR2 YNNKEL (reference sequence). Trimming took off 0 bases at V and 9 bases at J, with 10 bases between the two ends.

This clonotype was seen at least ten times. V usage is TRBV25-1 and J usage is TRBJ2-1; TRBD2 aligns across 8 bases. This CDR3 is built from 15 residues. V lost 6 bases, J lost 1 base, and 5 bases stayed unmatched. CDR1 and CDR2 (germline): MGHDK, SYGVNS. In nucleotides, the CDR3 is TGTGCCAGCAGCCGGGGGGGGGTTTCCTACAATGAGCAGTTCTTC. Amino acids: CASSRGGVSYNEQFF.

This chain joins TRBV20-1 and TRBJ1-1; D remains unclear. This CDR3 comprises 13 residues. Germline V gene lookup returns CDR1 DFQATT and CDR2 SNEGSKA (reference sequence). V dropped 5 bases and J dropped 0 bases, with 10 bases sitting between them. The CDR3 is CSAAQSLNTEAFF. The CDR3 nucleotides are TGCAGTGCTGCCCAGTCCTTGAACACTGAAGCTTTCTTT.

This clonotype came up many times. One end of the junction does not line up with germline, which may come from a read error. J is TRBJ2-3 and V is TRBV12-3 or TRBV12-4, with D perhaps matching TRBD1 (6 bases). The CDR3 totals 14 residues. As DNA, the CDR3 is TGTGCCAGCAGCTTAGACAGGAGCACAGATACGCAGTATTTT. Translating gives CASSLDRSTDTQYF.

The chain has TRBV28 and TRBJ1-2; 8 bases map to TRBD1. The CDR3 has 15 residues. Trimming took 5 bases from V and 3 from J; bases not matched to a gene: 8. Germline V lookup: CDR1 MDHEN, CDR2 SYDVKM. The CDR3 protein is CASSPRAGGHYGYTF. CDR3 nucleotides: TGTGCCAGCAGTCCCCGGGCAGGGGGCCACTATGGCTACACCTTC.

The V gene is TRBV12-3 or TRBV12-4, the J gene TRBJ1-2; 9 nucleotides match TRBD1. With V trimmed by 3 bases and J by 5 bases, 10 bases remained unmatched. The CDR3 loop spans 16 amino acids. The CDR3 sequence is CASSLTLLGQGYGYTF. The CDR3 DNA follows: TGTGCCAGCAGTTTGACCCTACTGGGACAGGGATATGGCTACACCTTC.

This chain's CDR3 is CASSMAELNSPLHF. CDR3 sequence (DNA): TGTGCCAGTAGTATGGCCGAATTGAATTCACCCCTCCACTTT. The rearrangement uses TRBV19 and TRBJ1-6, with D hard to call. The CDR3 has 14 residues. Germline values: CDR1 LNHDA, CDR2 SQIVND (reference sequence). With 3 bases removed from V and 7 bases from J, the gap between germline ends came to 10 bases.

This clonotype was counted only a few times. V and J are TRBV27 and TRBJ1-5; D may be TRBD1 (5 bases). V shed 6 bases and J shed 2 bases, with 11 bases lying between them. CDR3 length equals 14 residues. CDR1 is MNHEY and CDR2 is SMNVEV in the germline V gene (reference sequence). The CDR3 protein is CASRTGWGNQPQHF. The CDR3 bases are TGTGCCAGCAGAACAGGATGGGGCAATCAGCCCCAGCATTTT.

This clonotype was found once. V usage is TRBV29-1 and J usage is TRBJ2-5, with 7 nucleotides matching TRBD2. CDR1 is SQVTM and CDR2 is ANQGSEA in the germline V gene. V trimming: 0 bases; J trimming: 7 bases; junction bases outside the gene matches: 14. The CDR3 is 16 residues long. CDR3 protein: CSVEDQEGLTFGTQYF. CDR3 coding DNA: TGCAGCGTTGAAGATCAAGAGGGACTAACTTTCGGGACCCAGTACTTC.

The chain recombines TRBV11-2 with TRBJ2-3, with 8 bases fitting TRBD1. CDR3 length equals 19 residues. Germline CDR1 reads SGHAT; CDR2 reads FQNNGV. The junction had 14 bases not matched to a gene; V was cut back by 1 base and J by 2 bases. CDR3 bases: TGTGCCAGCAGCTTAGGAAGGTTTTTAGGGGACAGGCCCACAGATACGCAGTATTTT. Translated: CASSLGRFLGDRPTDTQYF. The variable domain in full, completed from reference TRBV11-2 and TRBJ2-3, reads EAGVAQSPRYKIIEKRQSVAFWCNPISGHATLYWYQQILGQGPKLLIQFQNNGVVDDSQLPKDRFSAERLKGVDSTLKIQPAKLEDSAVYLCASSLGRFLGDRPTDTQYFGPGTRLTVL.

The V call is TRBV10-3, the J call TRBJ2-7; D not certain. The CDR3 is made up of 15 amino acids. Trimming left V 4 bases short and J 1 base short, with 14 bases between. Germline V gene data show CDR1 as ENHRY and CDR2 as SYGVKD. The CDR3 region is CAISVLRQNSYEQYF. In DNA, the CDR3 is TGTGCCATCAGTGTTTTGAGGCAGAATTCCTACGAGCAGTACTTC.